Presented here are 11 T cell receptor beta chains from one specimen sequenced in a study of identical twins. TCRdb re-called the 5' RACE reads through MiXCR, storing one row per CDR3 protein. The sample holds 1.5 million to 2 million distinct CDR3 sequences, less than 35% seen once. The sequencing sample was made of cord blood. The receptors were sampled from a newborn girl in good health.

The rearrangement links TRBV14 to TRBJ2-3; a possible D gene is TRBD2 (6 bases). Germline CDR1 reads SGHDN; CDR2 reads FVKESK. Trimming cost V 2 bases and J 1 base, with 13 bases left between them. The CDR3 contains 16 residues. The CDR3 region has the DNA TGTGCCAGCAGCCAACACGGGGGACGGGGCACAGATACGCAGTATTTT. It codes for CASSQHGGRGTDTQYF.

The rearrangement joins TRBV6-1 to TRBJ2-4; the match to TRBD1 covers 8 bases. The CDR3 has 15 residues. The germline gives CDR1 MNHNS, CDR2 SASEGT. Trimming cost V 4 bases and J 3 bases; bases outside gene matches: 5. The CDR3 is CASSGGTGGKNIQYF. DNA of the CDR3: TGTGCCAGCAGTGGAGGAACAGGGGGCAAAAACATTCAGTACTTC.

This clonotype was seen a handful of times. This sequence joins TRBV7-2 and TRBJ2-3; D possibly corresponds to TRBD1 (7 bases). This CDR3 has 16 residues. CDR1 is SGHTA and CDR2 is FQGNSA in the germline V gene. The V gene lost 1 base and the J gene lost 3 bases, with 14 bases spanning the gap. Here the CDR3 reads CASSLGLQGRTDTQYF. CDR3 DNA sequence: TGTGCCAGCAGCTTAGGTCTACAGGGGAGGACAGATACGCAGTATTTT.

V usage is TRBV10-3 and J usage is TRBJ2-3; TRBD1 matches at 7 bases. This CDR3 has 15 residues. Germline values: CDR1 ENHRY, CDR2 SYGVKD. Trimming at V came to 4 bases and at J to 1 base, leaving 5 bases not matched to a gene. The CDR3 sequence: CAISAVTGRTDTQYF. CDR3 nucleotide sequence: TGTGCCATCAGTGCCGTGACAGGGCGCACAGATACGCAGTATTTT.

This chain uses TRBV4-2 with TRBJ1-2; D may be TRBD1 (5 bases). The germline V gene encodes CDR1 LGHNA and CDR2 YNFKEQ. This CDR3 has 15 amino acids. The V and J ends lost 0 bases and 5 bases respectively, with 13 bases between them. The CDR3 DNA is TGTGCCAGCAGCCAAGATACAAGGGGTTTTTATGGCTACACCTTC. Encoded protein: CASSQDTRGFYGYTF.

This clonotype was seen a handful of times. The rearrangement uses TRBV11-2 and TRBJ1-2; maybe TRBD1 (5 bases). The CDR3 runs to 14 residues. V was shortened by 0 bases and J by 5 bases, with 10 bases between the two germline ends. Germline lookup yields CDR1 SGHAT and CDR2 FQNNGV. For the CDR3, the DNA is TGTGCCAGCAGCTTAGAGGGGGGTTTTTATGGCTACACCTTC. This translates into CASSLEGGFYGYTF. Full variable domain (rest looked up from reference TRBV11-2 and TRBJ1-2): EAGVAQSPRYKIIEKRQSVAFWCNPISGHATLYWYQQILGQGPKLLIQFQNNGVVDDSQLPKDRFSAERLKGVDSTLKIQPAKLEDSAVYLCASSLEGGFYGYTFGSGTRLTVV.

This clonotype was seen a handful of times. The chain has TRBV19 and TRBJ1-1; a weak D match, TRBD1 (6 bases). V lost 6 bases and J lost 2, with 10 bases in between. The germline V gene encodes CDR1 LNHDA and CDR2 SQIVND (reference sequence). This CDR3 contains 13 residues. The CDR3 region has the DNA TGTGCCAGTAGGATACAGGGAAACACTGAAGCTTTCTTT. Translation: CASRIQGNTEAFF.

The chain joins TRBV14 to TRBJ1-2; no definite D call. The CDR3 is made up of 13 amino acids. Trimming stripped 4 bases from V and 3 bases from J, with 9 bases between. Germline assignment: CDR1 SGHDN and CDR2 FVKESK. This chain's CDR3 is CASSPTEYYGYTF. CDR3 nucleotide sequence: TGTGCCAGCAGCCCGACGGAGTACTATGGCTACACCTTC.

With respect to this clonotype: This sequence may be a read error, since a much larger clone differs from it by one base. V and J are TRBV10-3 and TRBJ1-2; possible D gene TRBD1, 5 bases. This CDR3 region has 14 residues. V was trimmed by 8 bases and J by 0 bases, leaving 13 bases between them. Per the germline V gene, CDR1 is ENHRY and CDR2 is SYGVKD. The DNA of the CDR3 is TGTGCCATCTGTGGGGGAGACTCTAACTATGGCTACACCTTC. Translated, it gives CAICGGDSNYGYTF.

This clonotype has more than one count but fewer than ten. The chain links TRBV2 to TRBJ2-3, with 7 positions matching TRBD2. Germline V gene lookup returns CDR1 SNHLY and CDR2 FYNNEI. V dropped 7 bases and J dropped 1; count of bases not matched to a gene: 11. The CDR3 length is 16 residues. The CDR3 region has the DNA TGTGCCAGCAAAGGAGTTAGGGCGGGGGGCACAGATACGCAGTATTTT. Encoded protein: CASKGVRAGGTDTQYF.

This clonotype was seen many times. The chain employs TRBV29-1 and TRBJ1-2; TRBD1 is a possible D gene (6 bases). This CDR3 is 12 amino acids long. Per germline, CDR1 SQVTM and CDR2 ANQGSEA. Trimming stripped 3 bases from V and 8 bases from J, with 13 bases between. CDR3 sequence reads: CSVDFTGPGYTF. The CDR3 coding sequence is TGCAGCGTTGATTTTACAGGGCCCGGCTACACCTTC.